This TCR beta chain was retrieved from a study of T cell repertoires in cytomegalovirus infection (dated by TCRdb to between 2019 and 2020). Background for the entire study: Alongside well-studied HLA-B-restricted epitopes, the peptide stimulations were aimed at recently identified HLA-C-restricted CMV epitopes, whose presentation resists viral immunomodulation. Donor HLA type was relevant to the analysis, because carriage of CMV infection together with the matching HLA type was indicated by public TCR beta signatures.

Sequencing used an Illumina HiSeq 1500. TCRdb reran the public reads through fastp at Q25 and MiXCR, keeping productive beta chains. Each entry is one CDR3 protein sequence, shown with its most common DNA and genes. The sample contains around 540,000 distinct CDR3 sequences, about 33% of them found a single time. The top ten hold 17% of the sample. As encoded in the germline V gene, CDR1 is WSHSY while CDR2 is SAAADI. V and J lose 7 bases and 6 bases, and a span of 17 bases separates them. There are 14 amino acids in the CDR3, from cysteine to phenylalanine inclusive. The only DNA kept is the CDR3, 42 bases in frame from the first base. This clonotype has only a few counts. Its antigen is unknown. Base qualities are not provided; no much larger clone lies one nucleotide away. The treatment or condition label here, explained by the study, means: in vitro stimulation with specific CMV peptide epitopes to enrich CMV-specific T cells.

Beyond this particular receptor, the publication reports: Cumulative frequency of public TCR beta family members discriminated carriers of CMV infection plus the relevant HLA type in this cohort and an independent approximately 350-donor cohort. The ex vivo response was dominated by HLA-C-restricted CMV-specific TCR beta clonotypes, and the single most frequent clonotype in two of eight donors was supplied by these HLA-C-restricted clonotypes.

The rearranged segments are TRBV10-2 and TRBJ2-3; there is no confident call for the D gene. This TCR was recovered from a human donor in good health (CMV status not recorded). Some clones in this sample may be carry-over from other donors' samples. The material was cultured PBMCs, obtained from culture after CMV antigen stimulation. For the CDR3, the sequence is CASTLGPVGDTQYF. The DNA is TGCGCCAGCACCTTGGGTCCTGTGGGGGATACGCAGTATTTT.